What follows are 27 T cell receptor beta chains derived from one specimen sequenced in a study of T cells in Graves' hyperthyroidism and ophthalmopathy. Amplified TCR beta CDR3 regions came from RNA transcripts. First-round RT-PCR with HTBI primers amplified the TCR CDR3 region. TCRdb reprocessed the multiplex PCR reads with MiXCR, giving one entry per CDR3 protein. The data hold roughly 500,000 distinct CDR3 sequences, with around 22% observed a single time. Sequences were obtained from blood. The receptors originated from a woman aged 25 to 45 with Graves' ophthalmopathy.

This clonotype occurred a few times. The chain combines TRBV18 with TRBJ1-5; D is ambiguous. Germline assignment: CDR1 KGHSH and CDR2 LQKENI. Trimming took 5 bases from V and 1 from J, leaving 9 bases between them. This CDR3 has 14 residues. CDR3 sequence: CASSELQSNQPQHF. For the CDR3, the DNA is TGTGCCAGCTCAGAGTTACAGAGCAATCAGCCCCAGCATTTT.

This clonotype came up many times. This chain joins TRBV6-1 and TRBJ2-5; 10 bases are shared with TRBD1. The J segment lost 5 bases and the V segment lost 11 bases, leaving 8 bases of the junction unmatched. Per the germline V gene, CDR1 is MNHNS and CDR2 is SASEGT. CDR3 size: 13 residues. CDR3 coding DNA: TGTGCCTCTTTGATGGACAGGGGGGAGACCCAGTACTTC. This encodes CASLMDRGETQYF.

This clonotype showed up just a few times. V is TRBV12-3 or TRBV12-4 and J is TRBJ2-5; perhaps TRBD1 as D (5 bases). CDR3 length: 12 amino acids. With 10 bases removed from V and 4 bases from J, the gap between germline ends came to 13 bases. CDR3 in DNA: TGTGCCACCCAGGCCCAGGGAGAGACCCAGTACTTC. It encodes CATQAQGETQYF.

This clonotype has ten or more counts. J is TRBJ1-2 and V is TRBV28, with D perhaps matching TRBD1 (5 bases). Germline V gives CDR1 MDHEN, CDR2 SYDVKM. There are 14 residues in the CDR3. V lost 2 bases, J lost 8 bases, and 15 bases lay in between. The CDR3 here is CASSLPGRDLGYTF. The CDR3 DNA sequence: TGTGCCAGCAGTTTACCGGGACGGGACCTAGGCTACACCTTC.

This clonotype occurred many times. V usage is TRBV30 and J usage is TRBJ1-3; D unclear. Germline CDR1 reads GTSNPN; CDR2 reads SVGIG (reference sequence). Trimming shortened V by 0 bases and J by 2 bases, and 5 bases separated the two germline ends. There are 13 residues in the CDR3. The CDR3 reads CAWSVTPGNTIYF. CDR3 nucleotide sequence: TGTGCCTGGAGTGTAACCCCTGGAAACACCATATATTTT.

The sample holds many counts of this clonotype. This chain connects TRBV7-2 to TRBJ1-2; no definite D call. Germline CDR1 reads SGHTA; CDR2 reads FQGNSA. V was shortened by 8 bases and J by 6 bases, with 16 bases between the two germline ends. The length of the CDR3 is 13 residues. The CDR3 coding sequence is TGTGCCAGCTCAGAGACAACCCTTAATGGCTACACCTTC. It codes for CASSETTLNGYTF.

This clonotype was picked up many times. A much larger clone differs by one base, so this may be a read error. The genes are TRBV6-1 and TRBJ1-5; D gene unclear. V lost 2 bases and J lost 0, with 5 bases in between. Germline V gives CDR1 MNHNS, CDR2 SASEGT. This CDR3 spans 14 amino acids. In nucleotides, the CDR3 is TGTGCCAGCAGTGAACCGAGTAGCAATCAGCCCCAGCATTTT. Translation: CASSEPSSNQPQHF.

The rearrangement uses TRBV28 and TRBJ2-7; possible D gene TRBD1, 6 bases. CDR3 length: 12 residues. The germline CDR1 and CDR2 sequences are MDHEN and SYDVKM. Trimming left V 10 bases short and J 6 bases short, with 16 bases between. The CDR3 region is CATRTGNGEQYF. The CDR3 region has the DNA TGTGCCACAAGAACAGGGAATGGCGAGCAGTACTTC.

J is TRBJ2-7 and V is TRBV15; 7 bases align to TRBD2. The trim removed 0 bases at V and 8 bases at J, leaving 13 bases unmatched. The V gene's germline CDR1 is LNHNV and CDR2 YYDKDF (reference sequence). There are 16 residues in the CDR3. CDR3 DNA sequence: TGTGCCACCAGCAGAGATCCGGGGACGGGGGGTCTCCAGCAGTACTTC. Protein: CATSRDPGTGGLQQYF.

In its sample, this clonotype was seen many times. This chain connects TRBV19 to TRBJ2-2; 12 nucleotides line up with TRBD1. The length of the CDR3 is 14 residues. The V and J ends lost 9 bases and 6 bases, in that order; junction bases with no gene match: 5. Germline values: CDR1 LNHDA, CDR2 SQIVND (reference sequence). Here the CDR3 reads CASPGQGAAGELFF. The CDR3 DNA is TGTGCCAGCCCGGGACAGGGGGCGGCCGGGGAGCTGTTTTTT.

This clonotype was seen ten or more times. The chain recombines TRBV2 with TRBJ2-4, with D possibly TRBD1 on 6 matching bases. V lost 6 bases and J lost 0, with 9 bases in between. From germline, CDR1 is SNHLY and CDR2 FYNNEI. The CDR3 contains 14 residues. CDR3 residues: CASRHREAKNIQYF. The DNA for the CDR3 is TGTGCCAGCAGGCACAGGGAAGCCAAAAACATTCAGTACTTC.

In its sample, this clonotype was seen many times. This may be a read error, as it is one base from a much larger clone. This chain links TRBV6-2 or TRBV6-3 with TRBJ1-1, with 9 bases aligning to TRBD1. CDR3 length equals 14 residues. The V gene end was trimmed by 6 bases and the J gene end by 5 bases; junction bases not matched to a gene: 7. The germline V gene has CDR1 MNHEY and CDR2 SVGEGT. CDR3: CASRTQGACTEAFF. CDR3 nucleotide sequence: TGTGCCAGCAGAACACAGGGGGCGTGTACTGAAGCTTTCTTT.

The chain couples TRBV18 to TRBJ1-5, with D perhaps TRBD1 (5 bases). The CDR3 extends over 13 amino acids. Germline CDR1 and CDR2: KGHSH and LQKENI. V was shortened by 3 bases and J by 6 bases, with 9 bases between the two germline ends. In DNA, the CDR3 is TGTGCCAGCTCACCGGGGGGGATTCAGCCCCAGCATTTT. This translates into CASSPGGIQPQHF.

In this sample, this clonotype turned up many times. This chain uses TRBV27 with TRBJ2-7; D not certain. Germline V lookup: CDR1 MNHEY, CDR2 SMNVEV (reference sequence). The V end lost 3 bases, the J end lost 0 bases, and 9 bases lay between the germline ends. This CDR3 has 14 residues. CDR3 sequence reads: CASSFTSSSYEQYF. CDR3 DNA: TGTGCCAGCAGTTTTACATCGAGCTCCTACGAGCAGTACTTC.

The chain carries TRBV7-2 and TRBJ2-5; 9 positions agree with TRBD2. The CDR3 spans 16 residues. J was trimmed by 5 bases and V by 5 bases; bases with no gene match: 12. The germline gives CDR1 SGHTA, CDR2 FQGNSA. This CDR3 reads CASSLLGRGGEETQYF. CDR3 DNA sequence: TGTGCCAGCAGCCTCCTCGGGCGGGGGGGCGAGGAGACCCAGTACTTC.

This clonotype was counted at least ten times. The chain uses TRBV3-1 and TRBJ2-5; no definite D call. This CDR3 region has 14 residues. Trimming cost V 0 bases and J 6 bases, with 11 bases left between them. Germline V gene lookup returns CDR1 LGHDT and CDR2 YNNKEL (reference sequence). This chain's CDR3 is CASSQDRLGKTQYF. The CDR3 bases are TGTGCCAGCAGCCAAGATCGTCTTGGAAAGACCCAGTACTTC.

The chain couples TRBV12-3 or TRBV12-4 to TRBJ1-1, with D maybe TRBD1 (6 bases). V lost 3 bases, J lost 3 bases, and 14 bases lay in between. The CDR3 is 15 amino acids. CDR3 coding DNA: TGTGCCAGCAGTTTTTGGGGGCCGGGGGACACTGAAGCTTTCTTT. Its translation: CASSFWGPGDTEAFF.

This clonotype was detected only a few times. The chain is built from TRBV24-1 and TRBJ2-5; 16 nucleotides agree with TRBD2. Trimming took 4 bases from V and 1 from J; bases not matched to a gene: 5. Per the germline V gene, CDR1 is KGHDR and CDR2 is SFDVKD. CDR3 length: 18 amino acids. CDR3 region: CATSDPGLAGGRQETQYF. For the CDR3, the DNA is TGTGCCACCAGTGACCCGGGACTAGCGGGGGGGCGCCAAGAGACCCAGTACTTC.

This clonotype has a count of ten or more. The chain joins TRBV11-2 to TRBJ1-2; TRBD1 matches at 8 bases. CDR1 is SGHAT and CDR2 is FQNNGV in the germline V gene. CDR3 length: 18 residues. The V segment lost 2 bases and the J segment 2 bases; nucleotides outside the gene matches: 13. CDR3 bases: TGTGCCAGCAGCTTACAGCTTCCGACAGGGGCGGGAAACTATGGCTACACCTTC. The encoded protein is CASSLQLPTGAGNYGYTF.

The chain has TRBV19 and TRBJ2-5, with 7 positions matching TRBD2. The germline V gene has CDR1 LNHDA and CDR2 SQIVND (reference sequence). The junction had 7 bases not matched to a gene; V was cut back by 3 bases and J by 0 bases. The CDR3 extends over 16 amino acids. Here the CDR3 reads CASSMTGSGYQETQYF. In DNA form, the CDR3 reads TGTGCCAGTAGTATGACCGGTAGCGGGTACCAAGAGACCCAGTACTTC.

The V gene is TRBV28, the J gene TRBJ2-5, with a tentative D call TRBD2 (5 bases). The CDR3 has 16 residues. CDR1 and CDR2 (germline): MDHEN, SYDVKM. The V end lost 3 bases, the J end lost 7 bases, and 21 bases lay between the germline ends. The CDR3 protein is CASSFGETAGVGTQYF. The CDR3 DNA reads as TGTGCCAGCAGTTTCGGGGAAACAGCCGGTGTAGGGACCCAGTACTTC.

This clonotype was seen ten or more times. The chain employs TRBV2 and TRBJ1-5; no definite D call. The CDR3 contains 15 residues. Trimming stripped 6 bases from V and 4 bases from J, with 16 bases between. Germline V lookup: CDR1 SNHLY, CDR2 FYNNEI. The DNA for the CDR3 is TGTGCCAGCAGGTCGGGAGTAGTCTGGAATCAGCCCCAGCATTTT. It translates to CASRSGVVWNQPQHF. Drawing the rest from reference TRBV2 and TRBJ1-5, the complete variable domain is EPEVTQTPSHQVTQMGQEVILRCVPISNHLYFYWYRQILGQKVEFLVSFYNNEISEKSEIFDDQFSVERPDGSNFTLKIRSTKLEDSAMYFCASRSGVVWNQPQHFGDGTRLSIL.

The sample holds many counts of this clonotype. This rearrangement joins TRBV27 to TRBJ1-5, with TRBD1 matching over 8 bases. The CDR3 loop spans 14 amino acids. In germline, CDR1 is MNHEY, CDR2 SMNVEV (reference sequence). Trimming removed 2 bases from V and 8 bases from J; junction bases left unmatched: 5. The CDR3 reads CASSLQGAGKPQHF. CDR3 nucleotide sequence: TGTGCCAGCAGTTTACAGGGGGCAGGGAAGCCCCAGCATTTT.

Points on this clonotype: One end of the junction fails to match germline, which may point to a read error. CDR3 sequence: CASSYSSPATRTEEYF. CDR3 DNA sequence: TGTGCCAGCAGTTACTCGAGCCCAGCGACCCGAACCGAGGAGTACTTC. V gene TRBV6-5 combines with J gene TRBJ2-7; D is ambiguous. Germline lookup yields CDR1 MNHEY and CDR2 SVGAGI. The CDR3 runs to 16 residues.

This clonotype was found many times. The chain is built from TRBV2 and TRBJ2-7; D call uncertain. The CDR3 runs 14 residues. With 3 bases removed from V and 1 base from J, the gap between germline ends came to 10 bases. Germline V gene data show CDR1 as SNHLY and CDR2 as FYNNEI. In DNA form, the CDR3 reads TGTGCCAGCAGTGAGGAAGCCGGTTCCTACGAGCAGTACTTC. Its translation is CASSEEAGSYEQYF.

The J gene is TRBJ1-2, the V gene TRBV6-1; no reliable D call. Germline CDR1 is MNHNS and CDR2 is SASEGT. CDR3 length: 13 amino acids. Trimming removed 2 bases from V and 3 bases from J, with 7 bases in between. The chain's CDR3 is CASSELRDYGYTF. CDR3 nucleotides: TGTGCCAGCAGTGAATTGAGGGACTATGGCTACACCTTC.

The V call is TRBV24-1, the J call TRBJ2-3; D possibly uses TRBD1 or TRBD2 (5 bases each). V was trimmed by 0 bases and J by 2 bases, leaving 8 bases between them. Germline CDR1 and CDR2: KGHDR and SFDVKD. This CDR3 contains 15 residues. The chain's CDR3 is CATSDLGTDTDTQYF. The CDR3 DNA sequence: TGTGCCACCAGTGATTTGGGGACCGACACAGATACGCAGTATTTT.